These 25 T cell receptor beta chains were all obtained from the same sample, sequenced in a study of cytotoxic CD8 clonotypes in ibrutinib-treated CLL (dated by TCRdb to about 2021). The sample's time point, from its label and the paper: about a year on ibrutinib. Preparation of the library involved the immunoSEQ multiplex PCR assay. The table comes from immuneACCESS by way of TCRdb, which keeps in-frame sequences with V and J called. Part of the clones is missing from these tables; in studies checked, under half for an unresolved V gene and the rest for unknown reasons. This sample holds approximately 84,000 clones; about 85% were observed only once. The ten largest clones take up more than 4.5% of the sample. The sample consisted of PBMCs, taken after 12 months of ibrutinib treatment. These receptors were collected from a human donor with chronic lymphocytic leukemia.

Turning to this clone: This sample also contains other DNA sequences that code for the same CDR3. The chain couples TRBV18 to TRBJ1-1; D is unclear. Per the germline V gene, CDR1 is KGHSH and CDR2 is LQKENI. Trimming took off 1 base at V and 1 base at J, with 4 bases between the two ends. This CDR3 comprises 13 residues. The CDR3 loop reads CASSPQGNTEAFF. The CDR3 DNA reads TGTGCCAGCTCACCACAGGGGAACACTGAAGCTTTCTTT.

This sequence joins TRBV7-2 and TRBJ2-3, with D hard to call. This CDR3 spans 15 amino acids. Trimming removed 6 bases at V and 2 bases at J, with 15 bases between. The germline gives CDR1 SGHTA, CDR2 FQGNSA. As DNA, the CDR3 is TGTGCCAGCAGTTCGACAACCCGCTTCACAGATACGCAGTATTTT. It encodes CASSSTTRFTDTQYF.

The gene calls are TRBV7-2 and TRBJ2-5; 9 bases are shared with TRBD2. Germline V gene lookup returns CDR1 SGHTA and CDR2 FQGNSA. The ends lost 6 bases at V and 2 bases at J; junction bases unmatched: 1. The CDR3 contains 13 residues. This CDR3 reads CASRGLAQETQYF. DNA of the CDR3: TGTGCCAGCAGGGGACTAGCACAAGAGACCCAGTACTTC.

The chain joins TRBV6-6 to TRBJ2-1, with TRBD1 matching 9 bases. This CDR3 spans 15 amino acids. From germline, CDR1 is MNHNY and CDR2 SVGAGI (reference sequence). V lost 6 bases, J lost 9 bases, and 12 bases stayed unmatched. The CDR3 DNA is TGTGCCAGCAGACTAACAGGGGGCGAGGTTGGTGAGCAGTTCTTC. Protein product: CASRLTGGEVGEQFF.

This clone appeared a single time. The V and J genes are TRBV5-1 and TRBJ2-3; 9 positions match TRBD1. This CDR3 contains 14 residues. The trim removed 5 bases at V and 3 bases at J, leaving 4 bases unmatched. The germline gives CDR1 SGHRS, CDR2 YFSETQ. Here the CDR3 DNA reads TGCGCCAGCAGGACAGGGGGTGAGACAGATACGCAGTATTTT. This codes for CASRTGGETDTQYF.

The chain links TRBV19 to TRBJ1-5, with 7 bases that match TRBD1. J lost 0 bases, V lost 5 bases, and 10 bases had no gene match. This CDR3 is built from 17 residues. Per germline, CDR1 LNHDA and CDR2 SQIVND (reference sequence). This CDR3 reads CASSPRGQAYSNQPQHF. The CDR3 bases are TGTGCCAGTAGTCCCCGAGGACAGGCCTATAGCAATCAGCCCCAGCATTTT.

The chain employs TRBV30 and TRBJ1-2; D is unclear. Per germline, CDR1 GTSNPN and CDR2 SVGIG (reference sequence). This CDR3 region has 11 residues. V was clipped by 3 bases and J by 4 bases, with 6 bases between them. In DNA form, the CDR3 reads TGTGCCTGGAGCCCGATCTATGGCTACACCTTC. Protein sequence: CAWSPIYGYTF.

The gene calls are TRBV27 and TRBJ2-3, with 8 bases fitting TRBD2. This CDR3 comprises 13 residues. With V trimmed by 4 bases and J by 5 bases, 2 bases remained unmatched. From germline, CDR1 is MNHEY and CDR2 SMNVEV (reference sequence). CDR3 coding DNA: TGTGCCAGCAGTTCCGCGGGAGGAGATACGCAGTATTTT. It is translated as CASSSAGGDTQYF.

About this clone: It differs at one base from a far larger clone, so likely a read error. This chain links TRBV5-8 with TRBJ1-1, with no clear D. From germline, CDR1 is SGHTS and CDR2 YDEGEE. The CDR3 is 12 amino acids. With 1 base removed from V and 1 base from J, the gap between germline ends came to 2 bases. As DNA, the CDR3 is TGTGCCAGCAGCTTGCAGAACACTGAAGCTTTCTTT. It encodes CASSLQNTEAFF.

The J gene is TRBJ2-1, the V gene TRBV4-3, with TRBD2 matching over 14 bases. V was pared by 4 bases and J by 0 bases, with 2 bases of the junction left unmatched. This CDR3 has 17 amino acids. CDR1 and CDR2 (germline): LGHNA, YSLEER. CDR3 nucleotide sequence: TGCGCCAGCAGCCCAGGGACTAGCGGGAGCTCCTACAATGAGCAGTTCTTC. It specifies CASSPGTSGSSYNEQFF.

To note about this clone: The same CDR3 can be traced to other DNA sequences in this sample. The chain has TRBV6-5 and TRBJ2-7, with 7 nucleotides matching TRBD1. With V trimmed by 5 bases and J by 1 base, 5 bases remained unmatched. The CDR3 is 14 amino acids. The germline V gene encodes CDR1 MNHEY and CDR2 SVGAGI. Here the CDR3 DNA reads TGTGCCAGCAGTCCCGGACAGGCGTCCTACGAGCAGTACTTC. Encoded protein: CASSPGQASYEQYF.

The chain uses TRBV28 and TRBJ2-2; TRBD2 matches 9 bases. Germline lookup yields CDR1 MDHEN and CDR2 SYDVKM. The CDR3 has 14 residues. The J segment lost 4 bases and the V segment lost 6 bases, leaving 3 bases of the junction unmatched. CDR3 in amino acids: CASRLAGLTGELFF. The CDR3 nucleotides read TGTGCCAGCAGGCTAGCGGGACTCACCGGGGAGCTGTTTTTT.

The chain employs TRBV7-3 and TRBJ2-3, with 7 bases matching TRBD2. The V gene end was trimmed by 0 bases and the J gene end by 6 bases; junction bases not matched to a gene: 6. Germline assignment: CDR1 SGHTA and CDR2 FQGTGA. The CDR3 is 15 residues long. The CDR3 coding sequence is TGTGCCAGCAGCTTAACGTCCGCTAGCGGCGATACGCAGTATTTT. It encodes CASSLTSASGDTQYF.

This chain joins TRBV5-4 and TRBJ2-3, with TRBD1 as a possible D gene (5 bases). Germline V gene lookup returns CDR1 SGHNT and CDR2 YYREEE (reference sequence). The CDR3 totals 12 residues. Trimming pared 3 bases from V and 6 bases from J, leaving 8 bases between. The CDR3 loop is CASSSGSDTQYF. CDR3 coding DNA: TGTGCCAGCAGCTCAGGGTCCGATACGCAGTATTTT.

The rearrangement links TRBV10-3 to TRBJ2-2; D gene unclear. Germline V lookup: CDR1 ENHRY, CDR2 SYGVKD. Trimming shortened V by 5 bases and J by 4 bases, and 17 bases separated the two germline ends. The CDR3 is 16 amino acids. CDR3 DNA: TGTGCCATCAGTTCCGGGCAGCTTCTCGTCACCGGGGAGCTGTTTTTT. Protein: CAISSGQLLVTGELFF.

With respect to this clone: Other DNA sequences in the sample encode the same CDR3. The chain employs TRBV19 and TRBJ2-3, with D maybe TRBD1 (5 bases). Germline CDR1 is LNHDA and CDR2 is SQIVND (reference sequence). The V and J ends lost 5 bases and 5 bases respectively, with 11 bases between them. The CDR3 contains 13 residues. The CDR3 coding sequence is TGTGCCAGTAGTGGGCAGGGTGGAGATACGCAGTATTTT. Residues: CASSGQGGDTQYF.

The genes are TRBV28 and TRBJ2-7, with D perhaps given as TRBD1 or TRBD2 (5 bases each). Germline V gives CDR1 MDHEN, CDR2 SYDVKM. This CDR3 region has 13 residues. The V end was cut by 7 bases, the J end by 2 bases, with 12 bases between. This CDR3 is CASKGSGPYEQYF. The DNA of the CDR3 is TGTGCCAGCAAGGGATCGGGACCCTACGAGCAGTACTTC.

J is TRBJ2-1 and V is TRBV6-6, with a weak D call TRBD1 (5 bases). This CDR3 is built from 14 residues. Trimming removed 10 bases at V and 4 bases at J, with 17 bases between. Per germline, CDR1 MNHNY and CDR2 SVGAGI (reference sequence). In DNA form, the CDR3 reads TGTGCCATTTCTTCCGGGCCAGGGTACAATGAGCAGTTCTTC. Translated, it gives CAISSGPGYNEQFF.

This chain uses TRBV11-1 with TRBJ1-1; 8 nucleotides align to TRBD1. The CDR3 sequence is 13 residues long. The germline V gene encodes CDR1 SGHAT and CDR2 FQDESV (reference sequence). The V gene end was trimmed by 5 bases and the J gene end by 3 bases; junction bases not matched to a gene: 2. CDR3 DNA sequence: TGTGCCAGCAGCGCGACAGGGGACACTGAAGCTTTCTTT. This encodes CASSATGDTEAFF.

This clone has only a few counts. This chain uses TRBV18 with TRBJ1-1; TRBD1 is a possible D gene (5 bases). The CDR3 is made up of 13 amino acids. Germline V gene sequence: CDR1 KGHSH, CDR2 LQKENI. Trimming left V 4 bases short and J 2 bases short, with 8 bases between. The CDR3 loop is CASSQTANTEAFF. The DNA of the CDR3 is TGTGCCAGCTCACAGACAGCTAACACTGAAGCTTTCTTT.

This clone was recorded at least ten times. V and J are TRBV11-1 and TRBJ2-1; 9 bases are a match to TRBD2. CDR1 is SGHAT, CDR2 FQDESV, per germline (reference sequence). The CDR3 has 15 amino acids. V lost 1 base and J lost 10; bases outside the gene matches: 8. CDR3 sequence: CASSLGGLAGLEQFF. The CDR3 DNA follows: TGTGCCAGCAGCTTAGGGGGGCTAGCGGGACTGGAGCAGTTCTTC.

The chain is built from TRBV11-2 and TRBJ1-3; possibly TRBD1 for D (5 bases). CDR3 length: 17 residues. Germline values: CDR1 SGHAT, CDR2 FQNNGV. V was pared by 5 bases and J by 0 bases, with 17 bases between. In DNA, the CDR3 is TGTGCCAGCAGCCATCCGGGACCCGAGAGCTCTGGAAACACCATATATTTT. Translating gives CASSHPGPESSGNTIYF.

The chain uses TRBV19 and TRBJ1-4; the D is unclear. CDR1 and CDR2 (germline): LNHDA, SQIVND (reference sequence). The CDR3 extends over 13 amino acids. Trimming took 7 bases from V and 4 from J, leaving 10 bases between them. The DNA for the CDR3 is TGTGCCAGTACTGACCGGGGTAATGAAAAACTGTTTTTT. Translating it yields CASTDRGNEKLFF.

The rearrangement links TRBV7-3 to TRBJ1-1; tentatively, D is TRBD1 (5 bases). V lost 5 bases and J 3 bases, leaving 13 bases between the germline ends. The CDR3 totals 14 residues. Germline loops: CDR1 SGHTA, CDR2 FQGTGA. CDR3 nucleotides: TGTGCCAGCAGCCCCGGGGGGACGGACACTGAAGCTTTCTTT. Translating gives CASSPGGTDTEAFF.

This chain joins TRBV28 and TRBJ2-7; possible D gene TRBD1, 5 bases. The CDR3 covers 12 residues. Trimming removed 7 bases from V and 7 bases from J, with 14 bases in between. Germline CDR1 reads MDHEN; CDR2 reads SYDVKM. DNA of the CDR3: TGTGCCAGCACCAAGGGGCCCAATGAGCAGTACTTC. Translation: CASTKGPNEQYF. The complete variable domain, with remaining parts taken from reference TRBV28 and TRBJ2-7, reads DVKVTQSSRYLVKRTGEKVFLECVQDMDHENMFWYRQDPGLGLRLIYFSYDVKMKEKGDIPEGYSVSREKKERFSLILESASTNQTSMYLCASTKGPNEQYFGPGTRLTVT.